A selection of T cell receptor beta chains follows, all from one sample in a study of regulatory T cells in long-lasting Graves disease. TCRdb called the multiplex PCR reads again in MiXCR, with one record for every CDR3 protein. The table shows approximately 390,000 distinct CDR3 sequences, with roughly 15% occurring only once. In addition, the sample was reused for a study of T cells in Graves' hyperthyroidism and ophthalmopathy.

The sequencing used peripheral blood mononuclear cells (PBMCs), collected at new diagnosis, from a patient treated with antithyroid drugs. The receptors were sampled from a woman under 30 with Graves disease. The CDR3 runs from the conserved cysteine through the conserved F or W. Fields, in order: J gene, V gene, CDR3 protein.

J: TRBJ2-3
V: TRBV29-1
CDR3: CSVGLAQVGTQYF

J: TRBJ1-1
V: TRBV3-1
CDR3: CASSPQGTNTEAFF

J: TRBJ1-5
V: TRBV3-1
CDR3: CASSQGLRENQPQHF

J: TRBJ2-3
V: TRBV11-3
CDR3: CASSLQGGRDTQYF

J: TRBJ2-3
V: TRBV2
CDR3: CASSVLLGSDTQYF

J: TRBJ2-5
V: TRBV7-8
CDR3: CASSPAGQARGETQYF

J: TRBJ2-2
V: TRBV28
CDR3: CASSFRGNTGELFF

J: TRBJ2-7
V: TRBV29-1
CDR3: CSVERWTGSVPGWYEQYF

J: TRBJ2-5
V: TRBV11-2
CDR3: CASSTSSWFSETQYF

J: TRBJ1-3
V: TRBV5-1
CDR3: CASSLVSGTGNTRYF